This T cell receptor (beta chain) was observed in a study of T cell responses to AZD1222 COVID-19 vaccine. General observations from the study: Two AZD1222 doses significantly raised spike-specific TCR breadth and depth over controls. Regions 160-218 and 743-854 held dominance among vaccine-associated CD4 TCRs, which spanned spike.

Points on this clone: Its target is unknown.

The method was immunoSEQ multiplex PCR; TCRdb's version includes in-frame clones alone and lacks a portion of them. The sample contains some 100,000 clones, around 90% of which appear only once. In germline, CDR1 is SGHRS, CDR2 YFSETQ. V lost 3 bases and J lost 5; bases outside the gene matches: 5. This CDR3 is built from 14 residues. This receptor was taken from an adult in good health. The gene calls are TRBV5-1 and TRBJ2-5; 9 bases are shared with TRBD1. This specimen was peripheral blood, taken on day 0 of AZD1222 vaccination. The CDR3, as DNA: TGCGCCAGCAGCTGGGGACAGGGCCGGGAGACCCAGTACTTC. It encodes CASSWGQGRETQYF.